This TCR beta chain emerged from a study of CD8+ T cells in alopecia areata. Germline V gene sequence: CDR1 SGHDN, CDR2 FVKESK. V lost 2 bases and J 8 bases, leaving 21 bases between the germline ends. There are 16 residues in the CDR3. General study results and limits: Patients displayed less clarity in TCR sharing than mice, a finding possibly related to HLA. Normal skin contains resident alphabeta T cells, and these are also sequenced in scalp samples. A great number of expanded lesional clones endured in scalp and blood during tofacitinib.

RNA was isolated and reverse transcribed to cDNA, the sequencing template. Assay used: immunoSEQ multiplex PCR; TCRdb lists only in-frame clones, some missing. Among roughly 92,000 clones, 60% to 80% were seen once, and the ten largest hold around a sixth. Documented treatment: oral pan-JAK inhibitor, 5-10 mg twice daily. Peripheral blood samples and lesional scalp punch biopsies were obtained from alopecia areata patients. Regarding this clone: What it binds is unknown.

The clonotype originates from a human donor with alopecia areata. Here the sequenced sample was CD8+ T cells sorted from blood, taken between weeks 44 and 45, from a patient treated with tofacitinib. The genes are TRBV14 and TRBJ1-1; D might be TRBD1 (6 bases). CDR3 sequence reads: CASSQFRGGPSWEAFF. The CDR3 DNA reads as TGTGCCAGCAGCCAATTTAGAGGGGGACCGTCGTGGGAAGCTTTCTTT.